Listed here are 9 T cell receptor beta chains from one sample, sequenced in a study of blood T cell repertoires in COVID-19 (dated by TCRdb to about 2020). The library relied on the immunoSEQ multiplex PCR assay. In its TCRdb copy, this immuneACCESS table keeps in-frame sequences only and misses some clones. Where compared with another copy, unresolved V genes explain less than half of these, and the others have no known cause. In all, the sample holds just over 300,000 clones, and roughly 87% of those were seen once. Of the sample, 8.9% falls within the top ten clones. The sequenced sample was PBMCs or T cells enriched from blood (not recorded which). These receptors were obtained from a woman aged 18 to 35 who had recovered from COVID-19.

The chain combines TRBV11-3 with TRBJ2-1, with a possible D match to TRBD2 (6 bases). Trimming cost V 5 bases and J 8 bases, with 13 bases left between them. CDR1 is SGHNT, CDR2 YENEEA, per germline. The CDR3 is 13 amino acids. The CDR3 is CASSAGPGDEQFF. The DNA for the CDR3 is TGTGCCAGCAGCGCCGGTCCGGGGGATGAGCAGTTCTTC.

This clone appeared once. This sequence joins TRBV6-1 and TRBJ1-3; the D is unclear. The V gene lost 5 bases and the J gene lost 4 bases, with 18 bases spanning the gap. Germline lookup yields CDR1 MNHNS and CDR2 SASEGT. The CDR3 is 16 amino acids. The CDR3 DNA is TGTGCCAGCAGTAAAGTCCCCCAGGTGTTAGGAAACACCATATATTTT. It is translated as CASSKVPQVLGNTIYF.

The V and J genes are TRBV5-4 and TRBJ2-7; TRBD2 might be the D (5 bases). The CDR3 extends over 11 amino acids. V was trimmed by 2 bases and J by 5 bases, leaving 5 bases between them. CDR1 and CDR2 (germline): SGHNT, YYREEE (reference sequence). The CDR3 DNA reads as TGTGCCAGCAGCTTCGGGGACGAGCAGTACTTC. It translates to CASSFGDEQYF.

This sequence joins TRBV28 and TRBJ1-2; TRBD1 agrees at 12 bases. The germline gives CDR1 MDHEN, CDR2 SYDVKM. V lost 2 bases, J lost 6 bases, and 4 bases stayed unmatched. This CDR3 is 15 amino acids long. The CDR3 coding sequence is TGTGCCAGCAGTTTAGGGACAGGGGGCGGTCATGGCTACACCTTC. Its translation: CASSLGTGGGHGYTF.

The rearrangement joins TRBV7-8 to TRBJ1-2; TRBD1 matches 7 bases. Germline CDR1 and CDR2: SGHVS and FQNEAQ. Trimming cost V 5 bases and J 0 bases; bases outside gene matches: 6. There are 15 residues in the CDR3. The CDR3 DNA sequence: TGTGCCAGCAGCCCGGGACAGCTAGCTAACTATGGCTACACCTTC. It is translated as CASSPGQLANYGYTF.

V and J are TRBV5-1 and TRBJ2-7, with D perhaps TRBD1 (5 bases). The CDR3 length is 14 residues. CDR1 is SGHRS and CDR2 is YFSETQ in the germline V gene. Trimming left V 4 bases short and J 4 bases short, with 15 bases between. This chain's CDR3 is CASSASRQIYEQYF. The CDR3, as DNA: TGCGCCAGCAGCGCTAGTAGACAGATTTACGAGCAGTACTTC. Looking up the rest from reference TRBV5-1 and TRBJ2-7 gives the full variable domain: KAGVTQTPRYLIKTRGQQVTLSCSPISGHRSVSWYQQTPGQGLQFLFEYFSETQRNKGNFPGRFSGRQFSNSRSEMNVSTLELGDSALYLCASSASRQIYEQYFGPGTRLTVT.

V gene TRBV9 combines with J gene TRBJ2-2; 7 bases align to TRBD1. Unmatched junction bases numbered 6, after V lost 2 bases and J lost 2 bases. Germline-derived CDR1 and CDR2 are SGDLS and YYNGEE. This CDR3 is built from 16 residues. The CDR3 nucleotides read TGTGCCAGCAGCGTCACGGCAGGGGGTAACACCGGGGAGCTGTTTTTT. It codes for CASSVTAGGNTGELFF.

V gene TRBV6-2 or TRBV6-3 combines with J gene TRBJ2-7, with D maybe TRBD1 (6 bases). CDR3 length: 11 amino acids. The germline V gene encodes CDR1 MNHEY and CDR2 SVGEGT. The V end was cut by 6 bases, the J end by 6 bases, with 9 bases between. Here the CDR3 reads CASSEGVEQYF. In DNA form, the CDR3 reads TGTGCCAGCAGCGAGGGGGTCGAGCAGTACTTC.

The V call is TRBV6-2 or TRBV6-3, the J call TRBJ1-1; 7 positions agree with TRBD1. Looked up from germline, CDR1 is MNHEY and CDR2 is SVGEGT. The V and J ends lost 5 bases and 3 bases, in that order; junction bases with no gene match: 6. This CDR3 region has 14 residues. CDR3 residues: CASSQQGYYTEAFF. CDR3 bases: TGTGCCAGCAGTCAACAGGGGTACTACACTGAAGCTTTCTTT.